The present T cell receptor (beta chain) was sequenced within a study of blood T cell repertoires in COVID-19. In the original processing: From reference gene primer amplification, estimates of nucleated cell counts were derived. Repertoires were generated with immunoSEQ multiplex PCR, while TCRdb's copy carries only in-frame clones and drops some. V and J calls and clone size come straight from that table; D and trimming were deduced from the DNA. The table has some 170,000 clones, around 80% seen once. Two negative PCRs, clearance, or symptom resolution characterized the recovered Cohort 3 donors. CDR3 length equals 14 residues. Germline assignment: CDR1 SGHRS and CDR2 YFSETQ. V gave up 1 base and J gave up 1 base, with 8 bases separating them.

The J gene is TRBJ2-5, the V gene TRBV5-1, with a possible D match to TRBD1 (5 bases). The TCR comes from a man over 45 who had recovered from COVID-19. Sequencing was done on a sample of PBMCs or T cells enriched from blood (not recorded which). The CDR3 DNA reads as TGCGCCAGCAGCTTGTTCCAGGGCCAAGAGACCCAGTACTTC. Protein: CASSLFQGQETQYF.